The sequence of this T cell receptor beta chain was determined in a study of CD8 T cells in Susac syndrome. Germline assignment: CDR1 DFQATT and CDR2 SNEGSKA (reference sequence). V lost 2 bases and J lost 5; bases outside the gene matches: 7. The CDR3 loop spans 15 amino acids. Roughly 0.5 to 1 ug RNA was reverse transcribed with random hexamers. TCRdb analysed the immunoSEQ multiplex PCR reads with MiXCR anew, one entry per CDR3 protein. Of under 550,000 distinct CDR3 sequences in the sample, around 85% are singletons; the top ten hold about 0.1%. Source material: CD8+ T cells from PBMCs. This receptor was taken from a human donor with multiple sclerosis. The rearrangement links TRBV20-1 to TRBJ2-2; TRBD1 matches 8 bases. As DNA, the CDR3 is TGCAGTGCTAGACCCACAGGGGGGCTTACCGGGGAGCTGTTTTTT. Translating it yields CSARPTGGLTGELFF.